This TCR beta chain was profiled in a study of Ad26.COV2.S vaccination and SARS-CoV-2 variants. Study observations and caveats: Substantial breadth was reported for post-vaccination spike-specific CD8+ and CD4+ T cells.

Assay used: immunoSEQ multiplex PCR; TCRdb lists only in-frame clones, some missing. The table lists about 94,000 clones, approximately 86% of them singletons. J was trimmed by 6 bases and V by 0 bases; bases with no gene match: 8. The CDR3 covers 15 residues. In germline, CDR1 is SGHTA, CDR2 FQGNSA. For this clone: Its antigen is as yet unknown.

The sequenced sample was peripheral blood, obtained after recovery from COVID-19. The clonotype comes from a human donor who had recovered from COVID-19. The J gene is TRBJ2-7, the V gene TRBV7-2; 7 bases match TRBD1. This CDR3 reads CASSLARQGPSEQYF. The DNA for the CDR3 is TGTGCCAGCAGCTTAGCCCGACAGGGCCCCAGCGAGCAGTACTTC. The variable domain in full, with the rest retrieved from reference TRBV7-2 and TRBJ2-7, is GAGVSQSPSNKVTEKGKDVELRCDPISGHTALYWYRQSLGQGLEFLIYFQGNSAPDKSGLPSDRFSAERTGGSVSTLTIQRTQQEDSAVYLCASSLARQGPSEQYFGPGTRLTVT.